This section outlines one T cell receptor (beta chain) sequence together with its context. The data were taken from a study of blood T cell repertoires in COVID-19. The overall study: Both acute and convalescent COVID-19 samples were obtained from the United States, Italy and Spain. In each case, the material was cDNA or gDNA derived from T cells, B-cell-depleted T cells, or PBMCs.

In the authors' methods: Reference gene primer amplification gave nucleated cell count estimates. Profiling relied on immunoSEQ multiplex PCR, and the TCRdb table lists in-frame clones only, not all of them. The V and J calls and the clone size are those of that table, but D and trimming were determined from the DNA. The data show fewer than 150,000 clones, with 65% to 90% seen just once and under 3% held by the top ten. CDR1 is SGHRS and CDR2 is YFSETQ in the germline V gene. This CDR3 comprises 13 residues. J gave up 13 bases and V 4 bases, and 10 bases lay outside the gene matches. The chain links TRBV5-1 to TRBJ2-4; TRBD2 matches 8 bases. Sequences were obtained from peripheral blood. The sequence came from a man aged 45 to 65 with acute or convalescent COVID-19. CDR3 protein: CASSQPGTSNQYF. The CDR3 DNA follows: TGCGCCAGCAGCCAACCCGGGACTAGTAACCAGTACTTC.